Listed below are T cell receptor beta chains from one sample, sequenced in a study of control samples from healthy donors and cancer patients. The table came from immunoSEQ multiplex PCR; TCRdb's copy has only in-frame clones and leaves some out. The sample carries 150,000 to 200,000 clones, approximately 94% recorded once. Sequencing input: blood. All receptors derive from a man aged 25-45 years in good health. Each CDR3 is given with its conserved first and last residue. The order of the fields is V gene, J gene, clone size, D gene, CDR3 DNA, CDR3 protein. A D gene is named only where the DNA matches it firmly. Clone size, where shown, is once, few, many, or a class for clones that have expanded.

V: TRBV6-5; J: TRBJ2-7; size: -; D: -; DNA: TGTGCCAGCAGTTACTGGCGGGGGCACTCCTACGAGCAGTACTTC; CDR3: CASSYWRGHSYEQYF
V: TRBV6-2/TRBV6-3; J: TRBJ1-2; size: -; D: -; DNA: TGTGCCAGCAGTTACCTCGCGGGAGCGGAAGGCTACACCTTC; CDR3: CASSYLAGAEGYTF
V: TRBV3-1/TRBV3-2; J: TRBJ2-3; size: -; D: -; DNA: TGTGCCAGCAGCCAAGGGGTCCCTACGCAGTATTTT; CDR3: CASSQGVPTQYF
V: TRBV19; J: TRBJ1-2; size: few; D: -; DNA: TGTGCCAGTAAGGCTGCCCGTACTAACTATGGCTACACCTTC; CDR3: CASKAARTNYGYTF
V: TRBV29-1; J: TRBJ2-3; size: -; D: TRBD1; DNA: TGCAGCGCCCCAGGGGGTTCGGGCACAGATACGCAGTATTTT; CDR3: CSAPGGSGTDTQYF
V: TRBV3-1/TRBV3-2; J: TRBJ2-5; size: -; D: TRBD2; DNA: TGTGCCAGCAGCCAAGGACTGGGCCTAGCGGGGGTAGACCCGCAAGAGACCCAGTACTTC; CDR3: CASSQGLGLAGVDPQETQYF
V: TRBV6-6; J: TRBJ1-6; size: -; D: -; DNA: TGTGCCAGCACCCGATCAGGGTCACCCCTCCACTTT; CDR3: CASTRSGSPLHF
V: TRBV27; J: TRBJ2-7; size: -; D: TRBD2; DNA: TGTGCCAGCAGTCCTCGACTAGCGGGGGGCCACTACGAGCAGTACTTC; CDR3: CASSPRLAGGHYEQYF
V: TRBV4-1; J: TRBJ2-1; size: -; D: TRBD2; DNA: TGCGCCAGCAGCCAAGAGGCGTCTAGCGGGGGGGTTTACAATGAGCAGTTCTTC; CDR3: CASSQEASSGGVYNEQFF
V: TRBV5-1; J: TRBJ1-1; size: -; D: -; DNA: TGCGCCAGCATGCCAGACCCCAACACTGAAGCTTTCTTT; CDR3: CASMPDPNTEAFF
V: TRBV15; J: TRBJ2-5; size: -; D: TRBD1; DNA: TGTGCCACCAGCAGAGATGACAGGGGAGGAGAGACCCAGTACTTC; CDR3: CATSRDDRGGETQYF
V: TRBV6-1; J: TRBJ2-2; size: -; D: TRBD2; DNA: TGTGCCAGCAGTGAACCTTTTAGCGGGAGGGCCGCCGGGGAGCTGTTTTTT; CDR3: CASSEPFSGRAAGELFF
V: TRBV5-1; J: TRBJ2-1; size: -; D: TRBD1; DNA: TGCGCCAGCAGCGTGGACAGGATCTACAATGAGCAGTTCTTC; CDR3: CASSVDRIYNEQFF
V: TRBV10-3; J: TRBJ1-4; size: -; D: TRBD1; DNA: TGTGCCATCAGTGAGTCGACAGGGGCCCCGAGGGGGAATGAAAAACTGTTTTTT; CDR3: CAISESTGAPRGNEKLFF
V: TRBV7-3; J: TRBJ1-6; size: -; D: -; DNA: TGTGCCAGCAGCTTACGTGGGGGAAGTAATTCACCCCTCCACTTT; CDR3: CASSLRGGSNSPLHF
V: TRBV4-1; J: TRBJ2-7; size: -; D: -; DNA: TGCGCCAGCAGCCATCGACTACTTTACGAGCAGTACTTC; CDR3: CASSHRLLYEQYF
V: TRBV20-1; J: TRBJ1-1; size: -; D: -; DNA: TGCAGTGCTAGAGGTCCTGAAGCTTTCTTT; CDR3: CSARGPEAFF
V: TRBV5-4; J: TRBJ2-1; size: -; D: TRBD2; DNA: TGTGCCAGCAGCTCCAGACTAGCGGGGCTATACAATGAGCAGTTCTTC; CDR3: CASSSRLAGLYNEQFF
V: TRBV18; J: TRBJ2-5; size: -; D: -; DNA: TGTGCCAGCTCAGCAAGGCTACAGGAGACCCAGTACTTC; CDR3: CASSARLQETQYF
V: TRBV6-6; J: TRBJ1-1; size: -; D: -; DNA: TGTGCCAGCAGCATGAGGGCTGAAGCTTTCTTT; CDR3: CASSMRAEAFF
V: TRBV29-1; J: TRBJ1-4; size: -; D: TRBD1; DNA: TGCAGCGTTTTACGGACAGGGCTTGGTAATGAAAAACTGTTTTTT; CDR3: CSVLRTGLGNEKLFF
V: TRBV5-6; J: TRBJ1-2; size: once; D: -; DNA: TGTGCCAGCAGCTTGGGGATGGAGGGTAGCTGGGGCTACACCTTC; CDR3: CASSLGMEGSWGYTF
V: TRBV20-1; J: TRBJ2-3; size: -; D: -; DNA: TGCAGTGCTAGAGGGGGGGATACGCAGTATTTT; CDR3: CSARGGDTQYF
V: TRBV5-1; J: TRBJ2-5; size: -; D: TRBD2; DNA: TGCGCCAGCAGCTTAAGGGGACTAGCGGGGGAGACCCAGTACTTC; CDR3: CASSLRGLAGETQYF
V: TRBV2; J: TRBJ1-1; size: -; D: -; DNA: TGTGCCAGCAGGACAGAGATGAACACTGAAGCTTTCTTT; CDR3: CASRTEMNTEAFF